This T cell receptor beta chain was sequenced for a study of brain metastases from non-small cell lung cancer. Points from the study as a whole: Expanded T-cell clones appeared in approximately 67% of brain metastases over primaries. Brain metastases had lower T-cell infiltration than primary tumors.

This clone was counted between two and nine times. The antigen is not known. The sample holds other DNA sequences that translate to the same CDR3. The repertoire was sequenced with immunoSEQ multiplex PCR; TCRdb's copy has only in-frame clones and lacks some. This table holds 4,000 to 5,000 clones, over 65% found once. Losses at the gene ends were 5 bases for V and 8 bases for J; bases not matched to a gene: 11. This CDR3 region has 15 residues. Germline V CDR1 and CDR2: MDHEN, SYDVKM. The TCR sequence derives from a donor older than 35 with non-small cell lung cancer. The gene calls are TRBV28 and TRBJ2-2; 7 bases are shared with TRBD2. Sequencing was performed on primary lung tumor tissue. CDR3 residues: CASSDLGGAPGELFF. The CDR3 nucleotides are TGTGCCAGCAGTGACCTGGGAGGGGCACCAGGGGAGCTGTTTTTT.